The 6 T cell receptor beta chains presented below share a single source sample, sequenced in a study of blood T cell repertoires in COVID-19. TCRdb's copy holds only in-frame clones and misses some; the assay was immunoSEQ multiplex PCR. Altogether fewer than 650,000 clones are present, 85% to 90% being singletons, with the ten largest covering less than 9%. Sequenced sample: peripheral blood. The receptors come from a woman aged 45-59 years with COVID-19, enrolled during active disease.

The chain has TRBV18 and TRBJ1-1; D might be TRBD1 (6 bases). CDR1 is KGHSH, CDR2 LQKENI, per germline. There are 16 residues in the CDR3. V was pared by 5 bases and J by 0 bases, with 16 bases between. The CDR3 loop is CASSAIRGLMNTEAFF. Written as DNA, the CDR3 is TGTGCCAGCTCAGCCATCAGGGGCTTGATGAACACTGAAGCTTTCTTT.

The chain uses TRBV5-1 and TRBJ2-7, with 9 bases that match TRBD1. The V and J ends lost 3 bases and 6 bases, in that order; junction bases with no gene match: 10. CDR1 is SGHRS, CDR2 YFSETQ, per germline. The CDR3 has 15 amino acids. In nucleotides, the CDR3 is TGCGCCAGCAGCTGGGGGACAGGGTATTCACGCGAGCAGTACTTC. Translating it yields CASSWGTGYSREQYF.

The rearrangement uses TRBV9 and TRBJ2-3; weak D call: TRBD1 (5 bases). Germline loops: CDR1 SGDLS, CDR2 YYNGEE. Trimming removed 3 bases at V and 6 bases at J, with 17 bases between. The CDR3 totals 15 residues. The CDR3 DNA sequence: TGTGCCAGCAGCGCCGGATCAGGGTTTTCCGATACGCAGTATTTT. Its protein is CASSAGSGFSDTQYF.

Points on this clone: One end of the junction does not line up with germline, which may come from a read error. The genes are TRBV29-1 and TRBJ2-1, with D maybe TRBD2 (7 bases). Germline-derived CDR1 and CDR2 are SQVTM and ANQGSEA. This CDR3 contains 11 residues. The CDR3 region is CSVERGGRGIF. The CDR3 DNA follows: TGCAGCGTTGAAAGGGGGGGCCGTGGGATCTTC.

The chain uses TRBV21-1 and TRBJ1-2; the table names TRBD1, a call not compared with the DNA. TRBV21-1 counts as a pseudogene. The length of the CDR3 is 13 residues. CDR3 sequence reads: CASSKAAVYGYTF. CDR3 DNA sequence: TGTGCCAGCAGCAAAGCGGCAGTCTATGGCTACACCTTC.

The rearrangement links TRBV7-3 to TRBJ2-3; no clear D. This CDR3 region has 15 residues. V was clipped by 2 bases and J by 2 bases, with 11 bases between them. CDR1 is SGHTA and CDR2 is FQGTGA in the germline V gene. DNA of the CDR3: TGTGCCAGCAGCTTAGGAGACTCCCCCACAGATACGCAGTATTTT. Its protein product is CASSLGDSPTDTQYF.